These 14 T cell receptor beta chains share one sample of origin, sequenced in a study of blood T cell repertoires in COVID-19. Assay used: immunoSEQ multiplex PCR; TCRdb lists only in-frame clones, some missing. Here the sample spans fewer than 250,000 clones, roughly 83% being singletons. The specimen was peripheral blood. These receptors all come from a woman aged 50 to 65 with acute or convalescent COVID-19.

The CDR3 loop reads CASSYLASGSFEQYF. The CDR3 nucleotides read TGTGCCAGCAGTTACTTGGCTAGCGGGAGCTTCGAGCAGTACTTC. The chain combines TRBV6-6 with TRBJ2-7, with 10 bases that match TRBD2. CDR3 length: 15 amino acids. Germline loops: CDR1 MNHNY, CDR2 SVGAGI (reference sequence). V lost 1 base to trimming and J lost 6 bases; unmatched junction nucleotides: 6.

The genes are TRBV11-2 and TRBJ2-3; 8 bases map to TRBD2. Per germline, CDR1 SGHAT and CDR2 FQNNGV. V lost 2 bases, J lost 2 bases, and 9 bases stayed unmatched. There are 17 residues in the CDR3. This CDR3 is CASSLRPSGRLTDTQYF. CDR3 in DNA: TGTGCCAGCAGCTTAAGGCCTAGCGGGCGACTCACAGATACGCAGTATTTT.

The rearrangement links TRBV3-1 (or the pseudogene TRBV3-2) to TRBJ1-6, with D possibly being TRBD1 (5 bases). CDR1 and CDR2 from the germline V gene are LGHDT and YNNKEL (reference sequence). Trimming cost V 4 bases and J 7 bases, with 17 bases left between them. This CDR3 contains 16 residues. The CDR3 spells CASSPSIGAINSPLHF. In nucleotides, the CDR3 is TGTGCCAGCAGCCCAAGCATAGGGGCCATAAATTCACCCCTCCACTTT.

This clone appeared a few times. The CDR3 is CASSRGVTGRYGYTF. The DNA for the CDR3 is TGCGCCAGCAGCCGAGGAGTGACAGGGCGGTATGGCTACACCTTC. This rearrangement joins TRBV4-3 to TRBJ1-2, with 7 bases identical to TRBD1. Unmatched junction bases numbered 10, after V lost 4 bases and J lost 5 bases. Germline CDR1 and CDR2: LGHNA and YSLEER. This CDR3 is built from 15 residues.

The genes are TRBV21-1 and TRBJ2-7; TRBD1 reflects the table's D call only, with no check against the DNA. TRBV21-1 is deemed a pseudogene. The CDR3 consists of 12 residues. CDR3 sequence: CASSFPTYEQYF. CDR3 DNA: TGTGCCAGCAGCTTCCCAACCTACGAGCAGTACTTC.

The chain has TRBV28 and TRBJ2-7, with TRBD1 as a possible D gene (5 bases). The germline V gene has CDR1 MDHEN and CDR2 SYDVKM. The CDR3 has 13 residues. The V gene lost 2 bases and the J gene lost 2 bases, with 7 bases spanning the gap. The CDR3 sequence is CASSLLGAYEQYF. The CDR3 region has the DNA TGTGCCAGCAGTTTACTAGGGGCCTACGAGCAGTACTTC.

The genes are TRBV19 and TRBJ1-5; 7 nucleotides match TRBD1. This CDR3 is built from 14 residues. V shed 6 bases and J 5 bases; nucleotides not matched to a gene: 7. Germline assignment: CDR1 LNHDA and CDR2 SQIVND (reference sequence). CDR3 amino acids: CASRTGPVHQPQHF. CDR3 sequence (DNA): TGTGCCAGTAGGACAGGGCCAGTTCATCAGCCCCAGCATTTT.

This sequence joins TRBV7-2 and TRBJ2-1; D gene uncertain. CDR3 length: 13 amino acids. Trimming cost V 6 bases and J 0 bases, with 6 bases left between them. The germline CDR1 and CDR2 sequences are SGHTA and FQGNSA. CDR3 in DNA: TGTGCCAGCAGGGCTAGCTCCTACAATGAGCAGTTCTTC. Translated, it gives CASRASSYNEQFF.

The chain uses TRBV7-8 and TRBJ2-1, with 9 bases lining up with TRBD1. Germline assignment: CDR1 SGHVS and CDR2 FQNEAQ. This CDR3 has 15 amino acids. Germline trimming cut 1 base from V and 4 bases from J; bases unmatched to any gene: 2. CDR3 sequence reads: CASSLEGQGYNEQFF. For the CDR3, the DNA is TGTGCCAGCAGCTTAGAGGGACAGGGATACAATGAGCAGTTCTTC.

The chain uses TRBV9 and TRBJ1-1; 10 bases map to TRBD1. Germline CDR1 and CDR2: SGDLS and YYNGEE. After removal of 3 bases from V and 1 base from J, the junction contained 6 bases not matched to a gene. This CDR3 has 16 amino acids. CDR3 protein: CASSAGTGEGNTEAFF. The CDR3 DNA reads as TGTGCCAGCAGCGCCGGGACAGGGGAGGGGAACACTGAAGCTTTCTTT.

The chain uses TRBV5-1 and TRBJ1-4; TRBD1 agrees at 10 bases. The length of the CDR3 is 14 residues. CDR1 SGHRS and CDR2 YFSETQ come from the germline V gene. V lost 7 bases and J lost 8; bases outside the gene matches: 8. CDR3 amino acids: CASATDRGNEKLFF. As DNA, the CDR3 is TGCGCCAGCGCGACGGACAGGGGGAACGAAAAACTGTTTTTT.

This chain connects TRBV7-8 to TRBJ1-5; TRBD1 matches 7 bases. The junction had 5 bases not matched to a gene; V was cut back by 5 bases and J by 7 bases. CDR1 and CDR2 from the germline V gene are SGHVS and FQNEAQ. The CDR3 has 13 residues. The CDR3 sequence is CASSNQGVQPQHF. Written as DNA, the CDR3 is TGTGCCAGCAGCAATCAGGGGGTCCAGCCCCAGCATTTT.

For the CDR3, the DNA is TGCAGCGTTAACAGGGGCACGACAGATACGCAGTATTTT. It yields the protein CSVNRGTTDTQYF. The chain couples TRBV29-1 to TRBJ2-3, with 7 nucleotides matching TRBD1. The V and J ends lost 5 bases and 3 bases, in that order; junction bases with no gene match: 5. The CDR3 runs to 13 residues. CDR1 and CDR2 (germline): SQVTM, ANQGSEA.

The J gene is TRBJ1-5, the V gene TRBV7-2; weak D call: TRBD1 (5 bases). CDR3 length: 15 residues. Trimming pared 1 base from V and 5 bases from J, leaving 12 bases between. Germline V gene data show CDR1 as SGHTA and CDR2 as FQGNSA. CDR3 in amino acids: CASSLDQGTDQPQHF. The CDR3 DNA is TGTGCCAGCAGCTTAGATCAGGGTACCGATCAGCCCCAGCATTTT.